This T cell receptor (beta chain) appears in the sequencing data of a study of monozygotic twins with cystic fibrosis. Worth noting for this clone: Its matching antigen is unknown.

Profiling relied on immunoSEQ multiplex PCR, and the TCRdb table lists in-frame clones only, not all of them. The sample yields under 25,000 clones, 97% seen once. Study results and limitations: J usage was most co-twin-similar in 8 of 16 pairs, V in 13. Clonality was generally low (median around 0.0098), higher in the most severe patients. In this small cohort, shared CDR3 numbers showed no association with age, concordance or disease severity. Monozygotic CF twins shared more identical nucleotide clonotypes than unrelated patients.

Trimming cost V 6 bases and J 3 bases; bases outside gene matches: 9. CDR3 size: 19 residues. CDR1 and CDR2 (germline): LNHDA, SQIVND (reference sequence). The J gene is TRBJ2-6, the V gene TRBV19; TRBD2 matches at 15 bases. The sequencing input was blood. The receptor was isolated from a girl aged 5 to 17 with cystic fibrosis. This chain's CDR3 is CASSPAGTSGRNGANVLTF. CDR3 sequence (DNA): TGTGCCAGTAGCCCTGCGGGGACTAGCGGGAGGAATGGGGCCAACGTCCTGACTTTC.